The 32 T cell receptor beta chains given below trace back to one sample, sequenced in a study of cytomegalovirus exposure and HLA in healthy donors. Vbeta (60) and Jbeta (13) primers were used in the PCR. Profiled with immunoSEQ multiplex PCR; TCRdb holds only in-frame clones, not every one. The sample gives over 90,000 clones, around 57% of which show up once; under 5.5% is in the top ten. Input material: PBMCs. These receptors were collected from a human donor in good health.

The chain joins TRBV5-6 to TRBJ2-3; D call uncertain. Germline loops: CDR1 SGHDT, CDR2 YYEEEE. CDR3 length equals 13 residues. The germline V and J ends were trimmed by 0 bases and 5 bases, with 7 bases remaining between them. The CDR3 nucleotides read TGTGCCAGCAGCTTGGGTGTCAAAGATACGCAGTATTTT. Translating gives CASSLGVKDTQYF.

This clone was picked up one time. CDR3 nucleotides: TGTGCCAGCAGGAAAGGGACAGGGGGCAAAGCTTTCTTT. As protein: CASRKGTGGKAFF. J is TRBJ1-1 and V is TRBV6-5, with TRBD1 matching 12 bases. The length of the CDR3 is 13 residues. V shed 6 bases and J 9 bases; nucleotides not matched to a gene: 5. Germline loops: CDR1 MNHEY, CDR2 SVGAGI.

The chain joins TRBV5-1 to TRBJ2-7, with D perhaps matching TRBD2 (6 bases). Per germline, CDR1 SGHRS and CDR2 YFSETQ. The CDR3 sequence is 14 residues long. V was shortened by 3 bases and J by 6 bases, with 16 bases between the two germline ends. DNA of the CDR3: TGCGCCAGCAGCTCGGGCGGGGATGGCGGCGAGCAGTACTTC. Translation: CASSSGGDGGEQYF. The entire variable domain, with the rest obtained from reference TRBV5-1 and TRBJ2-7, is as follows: KAGVTQTPRYLIKTRGQQVTLSCSPISGHRSVSWYQQTPGQGLQFLFEYFSETQRNKGNFPGRFSGRQFSNSRSEMNVSTLELGDSALYLCASSSGGDGGEQYFGPGTRLTVT.

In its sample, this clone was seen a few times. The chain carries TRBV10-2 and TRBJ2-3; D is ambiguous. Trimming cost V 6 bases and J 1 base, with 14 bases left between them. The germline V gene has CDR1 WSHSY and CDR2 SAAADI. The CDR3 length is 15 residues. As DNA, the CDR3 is TGCGCCAGCAGGTCGTGGCTAGGTGGCACAGATACGCAGTATTTT. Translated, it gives CASRSWLGGTDTQYF.

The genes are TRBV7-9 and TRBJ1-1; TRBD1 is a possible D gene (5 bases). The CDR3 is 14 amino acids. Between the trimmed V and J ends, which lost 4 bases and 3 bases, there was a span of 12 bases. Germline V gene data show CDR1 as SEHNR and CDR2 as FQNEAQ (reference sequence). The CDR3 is CASSSPAGHTEAFF. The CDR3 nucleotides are TGTGCCAGCAGCTCGCCCGCAGGGCACACTGAAGCTTTCTTT.

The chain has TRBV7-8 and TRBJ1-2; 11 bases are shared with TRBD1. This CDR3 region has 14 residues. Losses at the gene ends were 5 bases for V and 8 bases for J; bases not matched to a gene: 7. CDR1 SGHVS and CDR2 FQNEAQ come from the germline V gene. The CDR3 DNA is TGTGCCAGCAGCGCCAGGACAGGGGGCCTCGGCTACACCTTC. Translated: CASSARTGGLGYTF. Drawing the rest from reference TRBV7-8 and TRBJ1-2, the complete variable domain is GAGVSQSPRYKVAKRGQDVALRCDPISGHVSLFWYQQALGQGPEFLTYFQNEAQLDKSGLPSDRFFAERPEGSVSTLKIQRTQQEDSAVYLCASSARTGGLGYTFGSGTRLTVV.

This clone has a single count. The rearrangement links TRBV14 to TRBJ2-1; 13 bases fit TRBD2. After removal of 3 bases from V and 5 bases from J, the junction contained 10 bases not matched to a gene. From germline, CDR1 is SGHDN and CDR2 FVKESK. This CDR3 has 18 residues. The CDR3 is CASSQRTSGSWSHNEQFF. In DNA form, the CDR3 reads TGTGCCAGCAGCCAGAGGACTAGCGGGAGTTGGAGCCACAATGAGCAGTTCTTC.

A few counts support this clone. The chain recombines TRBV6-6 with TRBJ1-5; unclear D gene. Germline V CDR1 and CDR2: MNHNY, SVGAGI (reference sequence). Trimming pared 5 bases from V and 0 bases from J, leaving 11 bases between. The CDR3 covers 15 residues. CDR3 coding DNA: TGTGCCAGCAGTCCCCCCGGGAATAGCAATCAGCCCCAGCATTTT. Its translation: CASSPPGNSNQPQHF.

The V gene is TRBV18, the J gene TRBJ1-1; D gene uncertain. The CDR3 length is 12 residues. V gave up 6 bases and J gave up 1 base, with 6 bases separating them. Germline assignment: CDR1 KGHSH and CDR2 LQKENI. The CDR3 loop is CASSVRNTEAFF. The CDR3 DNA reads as TGTGCCAGCTCGGTCAGGAACACTGAAGCTTTCTTT.

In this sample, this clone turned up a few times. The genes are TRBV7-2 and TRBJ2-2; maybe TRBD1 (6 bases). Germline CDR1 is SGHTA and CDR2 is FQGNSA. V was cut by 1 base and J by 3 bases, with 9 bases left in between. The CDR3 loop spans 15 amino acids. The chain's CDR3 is CASSLVTGYTGELFF. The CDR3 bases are TGTGCCAGCAGCTTAGTTACAGGGTACACCGGGGAGCTGTTTTTT.

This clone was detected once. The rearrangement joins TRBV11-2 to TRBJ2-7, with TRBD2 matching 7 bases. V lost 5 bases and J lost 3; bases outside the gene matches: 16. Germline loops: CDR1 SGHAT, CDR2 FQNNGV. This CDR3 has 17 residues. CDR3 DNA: TGTGCCAGCAGCCCCCCCGGGCGGGCTAGCGGACACTACGAGCAGTACTTC. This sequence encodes CASSPPGRASGHYEQYF.

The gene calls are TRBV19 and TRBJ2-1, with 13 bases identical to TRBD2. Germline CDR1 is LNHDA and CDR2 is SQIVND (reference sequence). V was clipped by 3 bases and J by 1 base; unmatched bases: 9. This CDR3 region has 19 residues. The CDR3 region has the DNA TGTGCCAGTAGTATTGGACGGGGACTAGCGGGAAGGTCCTACAATGAGCAGTTCTTC. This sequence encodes CASSIGRGLAGRSYNEQFF. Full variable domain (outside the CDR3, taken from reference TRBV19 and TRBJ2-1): DGGITQSPKYLFRKEGQNVTLSCEQNLNHDAMYWYRQDPGQGLRLIYYSQIVNDFQKGDIAEGYSVSREKKESFPLTVTSAQKNPTAFYLCASSIGRGLAGRSYNEQFFGPGTRLTVL.

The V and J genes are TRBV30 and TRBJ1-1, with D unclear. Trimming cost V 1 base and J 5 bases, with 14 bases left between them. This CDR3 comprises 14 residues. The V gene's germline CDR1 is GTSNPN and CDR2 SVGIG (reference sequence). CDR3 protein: CAWSGGLSRTEAFF. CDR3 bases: TGTGCCTGGAGTGGCGGTCTTTCTAGGACTGAAGCTTTCTTT.

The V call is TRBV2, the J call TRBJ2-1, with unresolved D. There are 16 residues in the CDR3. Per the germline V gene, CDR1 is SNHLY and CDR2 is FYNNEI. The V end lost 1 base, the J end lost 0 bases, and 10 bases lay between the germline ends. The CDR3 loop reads CASSEGAPSSYNEQFF. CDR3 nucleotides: TGTGCCAGCAGTGAAGGCGCTCCGAGCTCCTACAATGAGCAGTTCTTC. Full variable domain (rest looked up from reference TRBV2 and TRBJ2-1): EPEVTQTPSHQVTQMGQEVILRCVPISNHLYFYWYRQILGQKVEFLVSFYNNEISEKSEIFDDQFSVERPDGSNFTLKIRSTKLEDSAMYFCASSEGAPSSYNEQFFGPGTRLTVL.

In nucleotides, the CDR3 is TGTGCCAGCAGCCCTGGACTAGCGGGTACCTCCTACAATGAGCAGTTCTTC. Its translation is CASSPGLAGTSYNEQFF. The J gene is TRBJ2-1, the V gene TRBV5-5, with 11 bases matching TRBD2. The V segment lost 4 bases and the J segment 0 bases; nucleotides outside the gene matches: 6. The CDR3 contains 17 residues. Per the germline V gene, CDR1 is SGHKS and CDR2 is YYEKEE (reference sequence).

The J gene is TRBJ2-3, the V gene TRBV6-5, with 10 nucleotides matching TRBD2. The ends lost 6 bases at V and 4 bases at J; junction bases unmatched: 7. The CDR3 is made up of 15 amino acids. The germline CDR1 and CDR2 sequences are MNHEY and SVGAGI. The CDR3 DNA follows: TGTGCCAGCAGAGGGCTAGCGGGAGTTGCAGATACGCAGTATTTT. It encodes CASRGLAGVADTQYF.

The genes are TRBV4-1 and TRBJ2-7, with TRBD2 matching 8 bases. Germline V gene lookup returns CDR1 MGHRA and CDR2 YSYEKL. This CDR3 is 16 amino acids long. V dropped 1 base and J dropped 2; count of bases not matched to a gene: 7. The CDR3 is CASSQGPIAGTYEQYF. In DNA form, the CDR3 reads TGCGCCAGCAGCCAAGGACCAATAGCGGGGACCTACGAGCAGTACTTC.

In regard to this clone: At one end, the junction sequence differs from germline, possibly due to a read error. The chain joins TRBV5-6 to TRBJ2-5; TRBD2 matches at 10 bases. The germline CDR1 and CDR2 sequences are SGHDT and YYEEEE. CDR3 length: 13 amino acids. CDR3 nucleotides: TGCTCGGGGCGGACTAGCGGACAAGAGACCCAGTACTTC. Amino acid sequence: CSGRTSGQETQYF.

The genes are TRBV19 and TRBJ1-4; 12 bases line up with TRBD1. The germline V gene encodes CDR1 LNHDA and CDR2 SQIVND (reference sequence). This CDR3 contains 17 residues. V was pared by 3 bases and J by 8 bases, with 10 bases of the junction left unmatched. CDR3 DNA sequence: TGTGCCAGTAGTATCCGGGACAGGGGGCAAATGAGGGAAAAACTGTTTTTT. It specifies CASSIRDRGQMREKLFF.

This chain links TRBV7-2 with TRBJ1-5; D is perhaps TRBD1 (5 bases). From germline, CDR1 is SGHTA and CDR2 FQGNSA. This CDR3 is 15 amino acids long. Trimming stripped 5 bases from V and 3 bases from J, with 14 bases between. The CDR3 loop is CASSPGGGDNQPQHF. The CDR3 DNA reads TGTGCCAGCAGCCCCGGCGGGGGGGACAATCAGCCCCAGCATTTT.

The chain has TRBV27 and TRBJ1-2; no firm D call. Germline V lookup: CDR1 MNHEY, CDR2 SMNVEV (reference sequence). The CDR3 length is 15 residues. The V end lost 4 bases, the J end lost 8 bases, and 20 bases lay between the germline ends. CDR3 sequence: CASSSGWGGQGGYTF. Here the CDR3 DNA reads TGTGCCAGCAGTTCGGGGTGGGGAGGCCAAGGAGGCTACACCTTC.

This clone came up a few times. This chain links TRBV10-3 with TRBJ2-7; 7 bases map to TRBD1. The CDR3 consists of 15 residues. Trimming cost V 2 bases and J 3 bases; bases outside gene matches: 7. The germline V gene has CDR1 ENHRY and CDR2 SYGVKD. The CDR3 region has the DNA TGTGCCATCAGTGAGCCAGACCGACAGGGCTACGAGCAGTACTTC. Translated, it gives CAISEPDRQGYEQYF.

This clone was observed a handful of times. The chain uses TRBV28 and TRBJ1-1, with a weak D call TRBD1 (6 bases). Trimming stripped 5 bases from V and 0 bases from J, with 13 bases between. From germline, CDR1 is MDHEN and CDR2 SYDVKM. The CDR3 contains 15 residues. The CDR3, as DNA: TGTGCCAGCAGTCCCCTTTGGGGGCTGAACACTGAAGCTTTCTTT. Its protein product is CASSPLWGLNTEAFF.

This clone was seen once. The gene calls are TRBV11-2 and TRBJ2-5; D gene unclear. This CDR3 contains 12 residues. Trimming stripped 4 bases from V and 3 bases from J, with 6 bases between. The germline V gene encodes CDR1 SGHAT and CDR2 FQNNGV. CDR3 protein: CASSSTEETQYF. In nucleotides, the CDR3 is TGTGCCAGCAGCTCCACGGAAGAGACCCAGTACTTC. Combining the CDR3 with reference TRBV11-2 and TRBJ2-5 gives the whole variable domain EAGVAQSPRYKIIEKRQSVAFWCNPISGHATLYWYQQILGQGPKLLIQFQNNGVVDDSQLPKDRFSAERLKGVDSTLKIQPAKLEDSAVYLCASSSTEETQYFGPGTRLLVL.

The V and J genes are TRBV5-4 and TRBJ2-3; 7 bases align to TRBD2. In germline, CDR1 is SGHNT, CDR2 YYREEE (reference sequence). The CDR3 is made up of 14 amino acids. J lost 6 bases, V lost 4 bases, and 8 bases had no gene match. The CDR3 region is CASSLGGFGDTQYF. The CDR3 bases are TGTGCCAGCAGCCTCGGGGGGTTCGGGGATACGCAGTATTTT.

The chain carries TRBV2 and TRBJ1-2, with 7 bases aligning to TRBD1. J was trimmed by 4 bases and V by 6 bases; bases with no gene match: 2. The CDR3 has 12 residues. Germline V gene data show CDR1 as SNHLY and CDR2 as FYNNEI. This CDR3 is CASRAGGYGYTF. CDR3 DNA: TGTGCCAGCAGAGCAGGGGGCTATGGCTACACCTTC.

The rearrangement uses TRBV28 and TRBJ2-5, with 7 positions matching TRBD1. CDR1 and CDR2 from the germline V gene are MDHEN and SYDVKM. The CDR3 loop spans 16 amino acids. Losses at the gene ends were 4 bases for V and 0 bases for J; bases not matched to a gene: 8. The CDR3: CASSSPRDRNQETQYF. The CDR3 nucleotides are TGTGCCAGCAGTTCCCCCCGGGACAGAAACCAAGAGACCCAGTACTTC. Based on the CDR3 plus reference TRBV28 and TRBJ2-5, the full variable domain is DVKVTQSSRYLVKRTGEKVFLECVQDMDHENMFWYRQDPGLGLRLIYFSYDVKMKEKGDIPEGYSVSREKKERFSLILESASTNQTSMYLCASSSPRDRNQETQYFGPGTRLLVL.

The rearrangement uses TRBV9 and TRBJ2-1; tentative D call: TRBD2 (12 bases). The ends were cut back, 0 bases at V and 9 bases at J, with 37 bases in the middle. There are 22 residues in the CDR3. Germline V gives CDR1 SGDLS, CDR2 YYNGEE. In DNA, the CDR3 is TGTGCCAGCAGCGTAGGATTCTTAGAGGACAGGGGGCTCCTAGCGGGAGGGCTTGAGCAGTTCTTC. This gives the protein CASSVGFLEDRGLLAGGLEQFF.

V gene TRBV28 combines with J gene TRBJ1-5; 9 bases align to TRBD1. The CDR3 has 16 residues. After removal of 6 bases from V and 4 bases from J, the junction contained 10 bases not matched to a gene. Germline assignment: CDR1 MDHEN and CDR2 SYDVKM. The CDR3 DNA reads TGTGCCAGCAGCCGAACAGGGGGCGCGGGAAATCAGCCCCAGCATTTT. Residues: CASSRTGGAGNQPQHF.

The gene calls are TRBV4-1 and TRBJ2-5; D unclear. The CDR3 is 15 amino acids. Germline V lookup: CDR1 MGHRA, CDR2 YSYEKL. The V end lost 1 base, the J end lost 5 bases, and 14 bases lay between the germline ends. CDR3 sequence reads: CASSQVTPLLETQYF. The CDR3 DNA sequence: TGCGCCAGCAGCCAAGTCACCCCCCTACTGGAGACCCAGTACTTC.

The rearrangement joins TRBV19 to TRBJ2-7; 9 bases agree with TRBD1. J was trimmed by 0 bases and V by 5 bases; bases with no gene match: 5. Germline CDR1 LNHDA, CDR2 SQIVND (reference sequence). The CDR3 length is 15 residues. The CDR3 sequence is CASSSGTGISYEQYF. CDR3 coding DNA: TGTGCCAGTAGTTCCGGGACAGGGATCTCCTACGAGCAGTACTTC.

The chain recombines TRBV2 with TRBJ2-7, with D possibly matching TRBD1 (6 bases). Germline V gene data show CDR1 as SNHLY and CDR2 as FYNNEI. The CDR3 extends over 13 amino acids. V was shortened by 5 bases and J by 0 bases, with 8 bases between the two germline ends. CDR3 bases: TGTGCCAGCAGTAGGACAGTCTCCTACGAGCAGTACTTC. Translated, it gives CASSRTVSYEQYF.